The T cell receptor (beta chain) under discussion was sequenced for a study of blood T cell repertoires in COVID-19. Study information: The United States, Italy and Spain provided the acute and convalescent COVID-19 samples. Sources were T cells, B-cell-depleted T cells, or PBMCs; the material itself was cDNA or gDNA.

Original processing notes: Researchers report that nucleated cell counts were estimated from reference gene primer amplification. Generated by immunoSEQ multiplex PCR, the TCRdb table keeps only in-frame clones and is missing some. V and J calls and clone size are given by that table; D and trimming were obtained from the DNA. The sample gives about 180,000 clones, about 91% of which show up once; approximately 4% is in the top ten. This CDR3 has 16 residues. Trimming stripped 0 bases from V and 2 bases from J, with 15 bases between. Germline V lookup: CDR1 SGHRS, CDR2 YFSETQ. The receptor's source is a woman aged 30 to 39 with acute or convalescent COVID-19. The chain carries TRBV5-1 and TRBJ2-7, with D possibly matching TRBD1 (5 bases). Sequencing used peripheral blood. The CDR3, as DNA: TGCGCCAGCAGCTTGGCGACAGCGCCTCCGACCTACGAGCAGTACTTC. Its translation: CASSLATAPPTYEQYF.